The T cell receptor (beta chain) described here comes from a study of T cells in Graves' hyperthyroidism and ophthalmopathy. Amplified TCR beta CDR3 regions came from RNA transcripts. RT-PCR in the first round (using the HTBI primer set) targeted the TCR CDR3. MiXCR, applied by TCRdb to the multiplex PCR reads, yields one record per CDR3 protein. The table lists approximately 870,000 distinct CDR3 sequences, about two fifths of them singletons. V lost 6 bases, J lost 2 bases, and 4 bases lay in between. This CDR3 is built from 12 residues. This clonotype was counted a few times. This sequence originates from a man between 18 and 35 years old with Graves' hyperthyroidism. Sequencing input: blood. This chain connects TRBV12-3 or TRBV12-4 to TRBJ2-2; D call uncertain. CDR3 nucleotide sequence: TGTGCCAGCAGACACAACACCGGGGAGCTGTTTTTT. Translating it yields CASRHNTGELFF.